The source of this T cell receptor beta chain is a study of siplizumab effects on memory and regulatory T cells. Clones were read by immunoSEQ multiplex PCR, and TCRdb kept only the in-frame ones, dropping some. This table has about 64,000 clones, approximately 96% appearing once. This clone appeared a single time. Germline-derived CDR1 and CDR2 are SGHNT and YENEEA. V lost 3 bases and J lost 6; bases outside the gene matches: 10. The CDR3 contains 16 residues. This clonotype originated in a human donor in good health. The chain carries TRBV11-3 and TRBJ2-1, with 8 bases identical to TRBD1. The sequenced material came from naive CD8+ T cells sorted from blood. The CDR3 sequence is CASSFSGQGESNEQFF. The CDR3 coding sequence is TGTGCCAGCAGCTTCTCAGGACAGGGTGAATCCAATGAGCAGTTCTTC. The variable domain in full, completed from reference TRBV11-3 and TRBJ2-1, reads EAGVVQSPRYKIIEKKQPVAFWCNPISGHNTLYWYLQNLGQGPELLIRYENEEAVDDSQLPKDRFSAERLKGVDSTLKIQPAELGDSAVYLCASSFSGQGESNEQFFGPGTRLTVL.